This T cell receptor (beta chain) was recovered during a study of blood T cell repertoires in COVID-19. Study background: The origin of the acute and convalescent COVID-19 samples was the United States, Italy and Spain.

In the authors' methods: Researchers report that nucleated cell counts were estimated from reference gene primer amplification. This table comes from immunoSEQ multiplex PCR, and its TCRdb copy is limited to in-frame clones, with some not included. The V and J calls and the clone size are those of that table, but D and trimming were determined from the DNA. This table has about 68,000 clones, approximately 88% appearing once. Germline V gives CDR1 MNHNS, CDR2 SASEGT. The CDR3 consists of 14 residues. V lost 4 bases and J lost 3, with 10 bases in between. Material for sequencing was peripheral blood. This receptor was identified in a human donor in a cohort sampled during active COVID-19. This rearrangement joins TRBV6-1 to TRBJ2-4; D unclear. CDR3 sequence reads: CASSGAENKNIQYF. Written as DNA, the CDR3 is TGTGCCAGCAGTGGGGCCGAGAACAAAAACATTCAGTACTTC.